These T cell receptor beta chains were read from a single sample in a study of CD8+CD57+ T cells in acquired aplastic anemia. Each CDR3 protein is one row after TCRdb ran MiXCR on the reads. In the table there are under 200,000 distinct CDR3 sequences, 40% to 55% of which are singletons. Input material: sorted CD4+, CD8+, or CD8+CD57+ T cells (not recorded which) from PBMCs. The source of these receptors is a human donor with aplastic anemia. The conserved cysteine and the conserved F or W are not part of the CDR3 here. The order of the fields is V gene, clone size, CDR3 protein. Not all rows give a size; the values are once, few, many and, for expanded clones, a class.

TRBV7-2 few ASSLGGTLYGYT
TRBV11-3 . ASSLEGDGEQL
TRBV5-1 many ASSPPIHLATYNEQF
TRBV6-1 . ASRKDRVSGNTIY
TRBV11-2 once ASSLDACREVGGNTIY
TRBV7-9 many ASSGRLAGHEF
TRBV6-2/TRBV6-3 few ASSKPGLPY
TRBV11-1 . ASSPPGAGTSGYT
TRBV30 . AWNYRGSGGSPLH
TRBV20-1 . SARPLYEQY
TRBV20-1 . SASTIGDEQF
TRBV20-1 . SASTSGRELDEQF
TRBV24-1 . ATEAQGINEQF
TRBV20-1 . SARRAPEAF
TRBV7-8 . ASRRTIQETQY
TRBV2 . ASRFGSDEAF
TRBV29-1 . SVVRTSGNNEQF
TRBV10-3 . ASSYSPGQGIHEQY
TRBV6-1 many ASSPRTVNTGELF
TRBV6-5 many ASSYRGTGGGEQY
TRBV29-1 . SVGWAGWGNEQF
TRBV30 . AWISKGGEEQF
TRBV20-1 . SARDPSSGGSTDTQY
TRBV11-3 . ASSLGDRVRPGNKQF
TRBV7-9 few ASSPTGRSSPLH
TRBV7-8 . ASSITGSPNQPQH
TRBV9 many ASSVLAHPYEQY
TRBV9 once ASSPYKENTIY
TRBV2 many ASSEDMNTEAF
TRBV19 many AGSEGINQPQH